This T cell receptor beta chain stems from a study of T cells after yellow fever vaccination. UMIs were added to TCR cDNA along with a universal primer site when it was made by 5'RACE template switching. MiXCR, run by TCRdb on the 5' RACE reads, gives a single entry per CDR3 protein. The sample includes hundreds of thousands of distinct CDR3 sequences, about a sixth seen only once; the top ten take around 15%. The TCR comes from a man in his late teens or twenties who received the YFV17D yellow fever vaccine. The specimen comprised PBMCs, sampled less than 6 days after the first yellow fever vaccination.

CDR3 DNA sequence: TGTGCCAGCAGCTTAGTCGGTTATTCTCCGAATAGCAATCAGCCCCAGCATTTT. This gives the protein CASSLVGYSPNSNQPQHF. V is TRBV7-6 and J is TRBJ1-5, with D hard to call. Germline-derived CDR1 and CDR2 are SGHVS and FNYEAQ. This CDR3 spans 18 amino acids. Trimming shortened V by 1 base and J by 0 bases, and 16 bases separated the two germline ends.